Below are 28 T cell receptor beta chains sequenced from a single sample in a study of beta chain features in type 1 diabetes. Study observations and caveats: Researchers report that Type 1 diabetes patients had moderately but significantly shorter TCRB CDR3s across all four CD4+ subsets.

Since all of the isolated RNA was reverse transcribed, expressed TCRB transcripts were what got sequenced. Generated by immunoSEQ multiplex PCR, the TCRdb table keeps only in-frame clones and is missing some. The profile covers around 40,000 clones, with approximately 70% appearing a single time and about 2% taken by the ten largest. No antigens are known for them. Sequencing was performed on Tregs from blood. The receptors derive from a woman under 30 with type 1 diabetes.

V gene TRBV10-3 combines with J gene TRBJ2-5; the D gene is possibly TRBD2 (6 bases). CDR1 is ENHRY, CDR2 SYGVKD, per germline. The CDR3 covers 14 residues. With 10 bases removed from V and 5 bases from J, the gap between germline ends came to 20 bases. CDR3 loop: CATHDLAVAETQYF. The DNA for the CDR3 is TGTGCCACCCATGATTTAGCGGTGGCGGAGACCCAGTACTTC.

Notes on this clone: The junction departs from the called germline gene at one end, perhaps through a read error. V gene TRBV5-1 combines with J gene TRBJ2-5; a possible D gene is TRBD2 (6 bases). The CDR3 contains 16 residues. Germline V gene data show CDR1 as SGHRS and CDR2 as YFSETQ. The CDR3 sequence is CAGSASLAGGSREQYF. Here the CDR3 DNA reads TGCGCCGGCAGCGCCTCCCTGGCTGGGGGGTCTCGGGAGCAGTACTTC.

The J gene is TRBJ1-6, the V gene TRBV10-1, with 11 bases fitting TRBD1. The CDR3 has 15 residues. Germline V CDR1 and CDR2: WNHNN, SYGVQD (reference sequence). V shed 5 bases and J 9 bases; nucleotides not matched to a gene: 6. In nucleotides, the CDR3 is TGCGCCAGCAGTCCCGGACAGGGGGCAGTTTCACCCCTCCACTTT. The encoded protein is CASSPGQGAVSPLHF.

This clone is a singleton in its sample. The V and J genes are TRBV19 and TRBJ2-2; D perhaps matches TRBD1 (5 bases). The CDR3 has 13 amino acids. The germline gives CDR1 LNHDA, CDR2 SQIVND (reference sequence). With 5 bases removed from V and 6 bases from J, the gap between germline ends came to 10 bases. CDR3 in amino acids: CASSPGWAGELFF. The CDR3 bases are TGTGCCAGTAGTCCAGGGTGGGCCGGGGAGCTGTTTTTT.

CDR3 DNA: TGTGCCAGCTCACCAGGGACAGGGGCTAGCACAGATACGCAGTATTTT. Protein sequence: CASSPGTGASTDTQYF. The V gene is TRBV18, the J gene TRBJ2-3; 10 nucleotides align to TRBD1. The CDR3 consists of 16 residues. V gave up 2 bases and J gave up 0 bases; unmatched junction bases: 2. Germline loops: CDR1 KGHSH, CDR2 LQKENI. The full variable domain, in which reference TRBV18 and TRBJ2-3 provide the parts outside the CDR3, is NAGVMQNPRHLVRRRGQEARLRCSPMKGHSHVYWYRQLPEEGLKFMVYLQKENIIDESGMPKERFSAEFPKEGPSILRIQQVVRGDSAAYFCASSPGTGASTDTQYFGPGTRLTVL.

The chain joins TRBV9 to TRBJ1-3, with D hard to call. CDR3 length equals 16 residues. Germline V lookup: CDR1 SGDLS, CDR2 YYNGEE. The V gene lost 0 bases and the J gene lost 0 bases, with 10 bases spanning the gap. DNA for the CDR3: TGTGCCAGCAGCGTAGGGGCCCCGAGCTCTGGAAACACCATATATTTT. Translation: CASSVGAPSSGNTIYF.

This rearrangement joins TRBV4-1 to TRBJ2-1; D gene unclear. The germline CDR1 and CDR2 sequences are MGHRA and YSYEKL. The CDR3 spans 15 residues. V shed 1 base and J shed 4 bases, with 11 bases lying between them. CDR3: CASSQVRLAYNEQFF. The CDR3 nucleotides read TGCGCCAGCAGCCAAGTCCGACTGGCATACAATGAGCAGTTCTTC.

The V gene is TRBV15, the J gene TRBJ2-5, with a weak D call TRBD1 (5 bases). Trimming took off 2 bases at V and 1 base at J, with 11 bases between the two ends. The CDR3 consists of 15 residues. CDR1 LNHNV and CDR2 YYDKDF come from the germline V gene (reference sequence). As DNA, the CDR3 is TGTGCCACCAGCAGATCCCCAGGGCCCCAAGAGACCCAGTACTTC. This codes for CATSRSPGPQETQYF.

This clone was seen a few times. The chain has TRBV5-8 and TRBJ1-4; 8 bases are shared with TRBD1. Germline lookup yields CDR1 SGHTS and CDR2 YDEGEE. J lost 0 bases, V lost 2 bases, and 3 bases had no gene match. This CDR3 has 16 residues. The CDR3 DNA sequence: TGTGCCAGCAGCTTCGGGACAGGAGCAACTAATGAAAAACTGTTTTTT. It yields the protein CASSFGTGATNEKLFF.

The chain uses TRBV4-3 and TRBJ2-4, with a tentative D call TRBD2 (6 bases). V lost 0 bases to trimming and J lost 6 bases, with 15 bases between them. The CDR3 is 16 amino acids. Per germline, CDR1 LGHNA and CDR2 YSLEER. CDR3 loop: CASSQDTLLGGNIQYF. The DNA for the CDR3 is TGCGCCAGCAGCCAAGATACCCTGTTGGGGGGAAACATTCAGTACTTC.

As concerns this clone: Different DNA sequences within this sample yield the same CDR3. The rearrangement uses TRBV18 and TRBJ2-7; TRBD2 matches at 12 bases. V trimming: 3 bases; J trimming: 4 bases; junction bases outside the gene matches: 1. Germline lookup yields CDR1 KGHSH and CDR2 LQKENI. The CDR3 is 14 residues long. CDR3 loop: CASSPGLAGYEQYF. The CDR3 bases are TGTGCCAGCTCACCCGGACTAGCGGGATACGAGCAGTACTTC.

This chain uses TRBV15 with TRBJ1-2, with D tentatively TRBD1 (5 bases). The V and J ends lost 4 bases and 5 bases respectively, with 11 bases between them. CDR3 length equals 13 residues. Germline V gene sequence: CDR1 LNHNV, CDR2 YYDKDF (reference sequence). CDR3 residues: CATSIPGGYGYTF. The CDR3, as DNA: TGTGCCACCAGCATACCGGGGGGGTATGGCTACACCTTC. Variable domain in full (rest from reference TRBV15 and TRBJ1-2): DAMVIQNPRYQVTQFGKPVTLSCSQTLNHNVMYWYQQKSSQAPKLLFHYYDKDFNNEADTPDNFQSRRPNTSFCFLDIRSPGLGDTAMYLCATSIPGGYGYTFGSGTRLTVV.

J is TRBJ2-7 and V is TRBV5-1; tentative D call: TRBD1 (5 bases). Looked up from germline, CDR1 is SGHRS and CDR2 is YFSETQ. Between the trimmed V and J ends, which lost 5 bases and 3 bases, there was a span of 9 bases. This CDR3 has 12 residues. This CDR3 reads CASSNRYYEQYF. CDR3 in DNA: TGCGCCAGCAGTAACAGGTACTACGAGCAGTACTTC.

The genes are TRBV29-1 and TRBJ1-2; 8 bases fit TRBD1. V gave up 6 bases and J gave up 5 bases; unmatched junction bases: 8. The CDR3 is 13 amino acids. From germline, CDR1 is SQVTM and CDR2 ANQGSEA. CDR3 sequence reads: CSVAGGAGYGYTF. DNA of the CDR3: TGCAGCGTCGCAGGGGGCGCGGGTTATGGCTACACCTTC.

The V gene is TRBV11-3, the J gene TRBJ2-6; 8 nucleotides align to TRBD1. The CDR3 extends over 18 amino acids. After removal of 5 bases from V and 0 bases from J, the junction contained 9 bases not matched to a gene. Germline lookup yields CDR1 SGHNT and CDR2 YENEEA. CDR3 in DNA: TGTGCCAGCAGCCCGCCCGGGACAGGCTACTCTGGGGCCAACGTCCTGACTTTC. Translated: CASSPPGTGYSGANVLTF.

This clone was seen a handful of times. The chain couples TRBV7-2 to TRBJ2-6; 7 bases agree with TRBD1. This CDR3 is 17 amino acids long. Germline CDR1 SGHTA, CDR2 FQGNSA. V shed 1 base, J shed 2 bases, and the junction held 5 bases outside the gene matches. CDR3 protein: CASSLEGTGAGANVLTF. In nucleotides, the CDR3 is TGTGCCAGCAGCTTAGAAGGCACAGGGGCTGGGGCCAACGTCCTGACTTTC.

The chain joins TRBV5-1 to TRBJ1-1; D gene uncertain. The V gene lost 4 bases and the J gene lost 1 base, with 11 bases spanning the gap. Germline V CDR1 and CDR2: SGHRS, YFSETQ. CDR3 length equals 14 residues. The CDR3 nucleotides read TGCGCCAGCAGCCTGGCCCGAGGGAACACTGAAGCTTTCTTT. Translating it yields CASSLARGNTEAFF.

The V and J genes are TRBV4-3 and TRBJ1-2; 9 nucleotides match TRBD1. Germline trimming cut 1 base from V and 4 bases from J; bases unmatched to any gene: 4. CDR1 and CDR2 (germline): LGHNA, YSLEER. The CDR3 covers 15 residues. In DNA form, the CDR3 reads TGCGCCAGCAGCCAAGCTACAGGGGGCGGCTATGGCTACACCTTC. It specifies CASSQATGGGYGYTF.

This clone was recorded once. For the CDR3, the DNA is TGCGCCAGCAGCTTAATAGCGGGGGGCTCCTACAATGAGCAGTTCTTC. As protein: CASSLIAGGSYNEQFF. The J gene is TRBJ2-1, the V gene TRBV5-1, with 10 bases matching TRBD2. The trim removed 2 bases at V and 0 bases at J, leaving 2 bases unmatched. CDR3 length: 16 residues. Germline V lookup: CDR1 SGHRS, CDR2 YFSETQ.

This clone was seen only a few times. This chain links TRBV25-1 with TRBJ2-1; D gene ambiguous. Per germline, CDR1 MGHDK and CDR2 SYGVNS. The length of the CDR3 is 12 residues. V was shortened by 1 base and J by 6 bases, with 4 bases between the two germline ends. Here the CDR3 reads CASSESLNEQFF. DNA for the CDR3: TGTGCCAGCAGTGAATCTCTCAATGAGCAGTTCTTC.

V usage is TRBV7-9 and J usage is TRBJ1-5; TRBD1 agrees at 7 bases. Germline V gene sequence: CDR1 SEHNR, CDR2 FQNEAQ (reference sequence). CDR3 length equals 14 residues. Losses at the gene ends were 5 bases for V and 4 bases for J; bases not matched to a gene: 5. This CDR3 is CASSGDSKNQPQHF. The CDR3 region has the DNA TGTGCCAGCAGCGGGGACAGTAAGAATCAGCCCCAGCATTTT.

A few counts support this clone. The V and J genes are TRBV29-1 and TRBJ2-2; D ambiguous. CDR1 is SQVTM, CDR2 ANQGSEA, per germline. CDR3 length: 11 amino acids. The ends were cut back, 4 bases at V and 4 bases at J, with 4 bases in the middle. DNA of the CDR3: TGCAGCGTTGTTCGCACCGGGGAGCTGTTTTTT. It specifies CSVVRTGELFF.

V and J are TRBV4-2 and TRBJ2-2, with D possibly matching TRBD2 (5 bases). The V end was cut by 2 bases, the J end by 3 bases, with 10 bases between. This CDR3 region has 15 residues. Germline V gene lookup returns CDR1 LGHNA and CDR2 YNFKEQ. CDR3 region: CASSQSGEYTGELFF. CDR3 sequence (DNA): TGTGCCAGCAGCCAATCCGGGGAGTACACCGGGGAGCTGTTTTTT.

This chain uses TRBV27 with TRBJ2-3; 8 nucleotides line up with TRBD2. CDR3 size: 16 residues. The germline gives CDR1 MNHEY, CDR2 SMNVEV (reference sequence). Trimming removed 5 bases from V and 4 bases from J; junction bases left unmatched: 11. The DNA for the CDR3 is TGTGCCAGCAGTACAGCGGGGGAGGGCTTGGCAGATACGCAGTATTTT. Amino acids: CASSTAGEGLADTQYF.

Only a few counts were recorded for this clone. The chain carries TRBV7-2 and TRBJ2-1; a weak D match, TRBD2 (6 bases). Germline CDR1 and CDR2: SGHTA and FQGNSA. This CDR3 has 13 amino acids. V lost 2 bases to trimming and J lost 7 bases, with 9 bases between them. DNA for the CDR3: TGTGCCAGCAGCTTATGGGAGGAGAATGAGCAGTTCTTC. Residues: CASSLWEENEQFF.

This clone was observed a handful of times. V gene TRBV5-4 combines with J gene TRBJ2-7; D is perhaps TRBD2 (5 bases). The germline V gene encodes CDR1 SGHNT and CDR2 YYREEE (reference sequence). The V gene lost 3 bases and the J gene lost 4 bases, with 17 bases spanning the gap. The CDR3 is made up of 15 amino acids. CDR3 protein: CASSSVGGGPYEQYF. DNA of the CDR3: TGTGCCAGCAGCTCTGTGGGCGGAGGCCCTTACGAGCAGTACTTC.

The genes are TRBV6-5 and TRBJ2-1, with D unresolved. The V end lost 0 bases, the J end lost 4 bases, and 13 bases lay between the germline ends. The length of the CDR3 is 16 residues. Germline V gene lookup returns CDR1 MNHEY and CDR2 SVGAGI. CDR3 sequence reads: CASSYSVAPRYNEQFF. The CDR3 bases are TGTGCCAGCAGTTACTCGGTAGCCCCCCGGTACAATGAGCAGTTCTTC.

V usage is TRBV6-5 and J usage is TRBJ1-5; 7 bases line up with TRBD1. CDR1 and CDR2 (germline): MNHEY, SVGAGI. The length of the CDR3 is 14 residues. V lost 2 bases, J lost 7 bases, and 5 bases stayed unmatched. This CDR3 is CASSYRTGYQPQHF. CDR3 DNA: TGTGCCAGCAGTTACAGGACAGGCTACCAGCCCCAGCATTTT.